Listed below are T cell receptor beta chains from one sample, sequenced in a study of T cells in Graves' hyperthyroidism and ophthalmopathy. From the multiplex PCR reads, TCRdb called clonotypes with MiXCR, one entry per CDR3 protein. The table shows about 420,000 distinct CDR3 sequences, with 15% to 19% occurring only once. Sequenced input: blood. The receptor set was obtained from a woman younger than 30 with Graves' hyperthyroidism. Each CDR3 is given with its conserved first and last residue. Not all rows give a size; the values are once, few, many and, for expanded clones, a class.

v_call	clone_size	j_call	cdr3_aa
TRBV4-3	many	TRBJ2-1	CASSQDPPGEYNEQFF
TRBV5-6	few	TRBJ1-2	CASSWTGASVYGYTF
TRBV10-3	-	TRBJ2-7	CAISDIGGALYEQYF
TRBV18	many	TRBJ2-1	CASSPNSGVEQFF
TRBV11-2	many	TRBJ2-5	CASSFGIQETQYF
TRBV20-1	-	TRBJ2-3	CSGRLAGGADTQYF
TRBV6-2/TRBV6-3	few	TRBJ1-3	CASNPAGSGNTIYF
TRBV5-1	-	TRBJ2-5	CASSRTGGSGRETQYF
TRBV6-2/TRBV6-3	-	TRBJ2-1	CASSSIAGGSEQFF
TRBV7-9	many	TRBJ1-1	CASSLVLGPNTEAFF
TRBV4-2	many	TRBJ1-1	CASSPQGPGSAFF
TRBV7-2	many	TRBJ1-2	CASSLGSRDRGYTF
TRBV28	-	TRBJ2-5	CASSLGSGRAEETQYF
TRBV4-3	once	TRBJ2-3	CASSQDQGSGADTQYF
TRBV11-2	-	TRBJ1-1	CASSLVGMTVGLFAFF
TRBV4-3	few	TRBJ1-2	CASSQDPREGYTF
TRBV7-2	few	TRBJ2-7	CASSQTGTLPYEQYF
TRBV9	few	TRBJ2-2	CASSVETANTGELFF
TRBV5-1	-	TRBJ1-2	CASSLAVGTEYGYTF
TRBV7-2	many	TRBJ1-2	CASSLGAGYGYTF
TRBV20-1	many	TRBJ2-5	CSALPRQGIILETQYF
TRBV4-2	-	TRBJ2-3	CASSQARDTDTQYF
TRBV11-2	few	TRBJ1-6	CASSPGNIGGAYSPLHF
TRBV11-2	many	TRBJ2-7	CASSSGSGRAIYEQYF
TRBV7-2	-	TRBJ2-7	CASSLARGTGKYEQYF
TRBV20-1	many	TRBJ2-3	CSARINSDTQYF
TRBV28	many	TRBJ1-1	CASKIGPFTEAFF
TRBV10-3	-	TRBJ2-6	CAISDGPARSGANVLTF
TRBV2	many	TRBJ1-1	CASSEHRGNTEAFF
TRBV20-1	few	TRBJ1-4	CSASIYRPTTNEKLFF
TRBV2	many	TRBJ1-1	CASTSNTEAFF
TRBV7-9	many	TRBJ2-6	CASSPSGAGANVLTF
TRBV7-9	many	TRBJ1-2	CASSITGTGLGYTF
TRBV5-1	many	TRBJ1-1	CASSPGQVNTEAFF
TRBV6-1	few	TRBJ1-2	CASKDFYGYTF
TRBV12-5	-	TRBJ2-1	CASGLSFPRRGSYNEQFF
TRBV3-1	many	TRBJ1-5	CASSQDLTEGQPQHF
TRBV2	-	TRBJ2-7	CASRPNYPPTYEQYF
TRBV7-2	many	TRBJ2-5	CASSPPPGQGRLRETQYF
TRBV2	many	TRBJ2-1	CASGVGPYNEQFF
TRBV6-1	many	TRBJ1-1	CASVTGNTEAFF
TRBV19	few	TRBJ1-2	CASSHGTAYGYTF
TRBV20-1	many	TRBJ2-1	CSATSPGTFYNEQFF
TRBV20-1	many	TRBJ1-5	CSARDLGAVYSNQPQHF
TRBV28	-	TRBJ2-7	CASISGQGAYEQYF
TRBV13	-	TRBJ1-3	CASSARGGSSGNTIYF
TRBV11-2	many	TRBJ2-1	CASSFGTNSYNEQFF
TRBV11-1	many	TRBJ2-7	CASSDDRAHQTYEQYF
TRBV10-3	few	TRBJ2-4	CAISPRGLGDIQYF